The source of this T cell receptor (beta chain) is a study of T cell clonotyping in hematopoietic cell transplantation. The CDR3 has 16 amino acids. Repertoires were generated with immunoSEQ multiplex PCR, while TCRdb's copy carries only in-frame clones and drops some. The table includes about 8,900 clones, over 85% detected once. The chain carries TRBV21-1 and TRBJ1-5. TRBV21-1 has pseudogene status. The material was PBMCs, obtained 100 days after allogeneic stem cell transplant. This TCR derives from a male patient between 45 and 60 years old who had an allogeneic stem cell transplant from a related donor, so T cells may come from the graft donor. Some clones in this sample may be carry-over from other donors' samples. The DNA for the CDR3 is TGTGCCAGCAGCAAAGTGGAGGGTATTAGCAATCAGCCCCAGCATTTT. Amino acids: CASSKVEGISNQPQHF.